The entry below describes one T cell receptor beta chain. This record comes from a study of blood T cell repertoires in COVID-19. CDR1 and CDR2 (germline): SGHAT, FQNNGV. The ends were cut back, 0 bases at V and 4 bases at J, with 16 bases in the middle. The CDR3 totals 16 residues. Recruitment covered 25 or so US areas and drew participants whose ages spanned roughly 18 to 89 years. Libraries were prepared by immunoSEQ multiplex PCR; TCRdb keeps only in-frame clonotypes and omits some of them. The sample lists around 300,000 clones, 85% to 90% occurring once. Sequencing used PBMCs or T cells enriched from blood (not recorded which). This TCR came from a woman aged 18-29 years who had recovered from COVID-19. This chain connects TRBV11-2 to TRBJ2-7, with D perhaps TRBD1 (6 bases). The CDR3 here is CASSLDRQATDYEQYF. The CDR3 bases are TGTGCCAGCAGCTTAGATCGACAGGCCACGGATTACGAGCAGTACTTC.